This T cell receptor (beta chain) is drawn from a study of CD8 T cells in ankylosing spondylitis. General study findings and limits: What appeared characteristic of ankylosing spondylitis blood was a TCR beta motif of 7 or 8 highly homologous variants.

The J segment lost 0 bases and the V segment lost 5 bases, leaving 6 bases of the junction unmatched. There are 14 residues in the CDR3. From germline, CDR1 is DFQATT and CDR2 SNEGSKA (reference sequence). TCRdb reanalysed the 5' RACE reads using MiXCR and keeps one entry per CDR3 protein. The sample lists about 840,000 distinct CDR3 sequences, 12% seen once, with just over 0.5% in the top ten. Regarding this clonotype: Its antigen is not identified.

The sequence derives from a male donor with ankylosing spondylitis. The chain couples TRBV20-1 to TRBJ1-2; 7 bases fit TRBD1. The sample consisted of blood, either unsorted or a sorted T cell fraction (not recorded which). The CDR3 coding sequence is TGCAGTGCTGAAGACAGGGCGACTAACTATGGCTACACCTTC. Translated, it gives CSAEDRATNYGYTF.